Here is one T cell receptor (beta chain) with its context. Antigen: not known. The source of the sample is a study of OX40 agonist ivuxolimab in advanced cancers. Study-wide points: Several nonresponders also turned out to have low normalized T-cell clonal expansion. Both blood CD4+ and CD8+ T cells showed clonal growth by week 6 at 0.1 to 3.0 mg/kg.

Sequencing used immunoSEQ multiplex PCR; TCRdb keeps in-frame clones, though not all of them. The sample lists 66,000 or so clones, around 90% occurring once. Sequences were derived from CD4+ or CD8+ T cells sorted from blood, sampled in a trial of the OX40 agonist ivuxolimab. This receptor was identified in an adult with an advanced solid tumor such as melanoma, head and neck, liver or kidney cancer.

CDR3 sequence reads: CASRLAGGPPDTQYF. The DNA for the CDR3 is TGTGCCAGCAGACTAGCGGGGGGGCCTCCAGATACGCAGTATTTT. The chain employs TRBV6-1 and TRBJ2-3, with 13 bases lining up with TRBD2. The germline V gene encodes CDR1 MNHNS and CDR2 SASEGT. The CDR3 runs to 15 residues. V trimming: 6 bases; J trimming: 4 bases; junction bases outside the gene matches: 4.